Shown below are 17 T cell receptor beta chains from a single sample sequenced in a study of blood T cell repertoires in COVID-19. Some clones are missing from TCRdb's copy, which holds only in-frame ones; the method was immunoSEQ multiplex PCR. This sample has 90,000 or so clones; roughly nine tenths occur once, and the top ten carry about 1.7%. The source material was peripheral blood. Receptor source: a human donor with active COVID-19. The donor label of this sample is uncertain.

The chain recombines TRBV28 with TRBJ2-1; 9 bases fit TRBD2. This CDR3 region has 14 residues. J lost 7 bases, V lost 3 bases, and 4 bases had no gene match. Germline V lookup: CDR1 MDHEN, CDR2 SYDVKM. CDR3 DNA sequence: TGTGCCAGCAGTTTGGCTAGCGGGGCTAATGAGCAGTTCTTC. Translation gives CASSLASGANEQFF.

V is TRBV18 and J is TRBJ1-1, with TRBD1 matching 8 bases. Losses at the gene ends were 5 bases for V and 6 bases for J; bases not matched to a gene: 5. Germline CDR1 reads KGHSH; CDR2 reads LQKENI. The CDR3 is 13 residues long. CDR3 coding DNA: TGTGCCAGCTCAGCGGACAGGGAGGCTGAAGCTTTCTTT. Amino acid sequence: CASSADREAEAFF.

The CDR3 DNA is TGTGCCATCAGTGAAGGACCGACAGGGGGCGGTGGTGAAAAACTGTTTTTT. It codes for CAISEGPTGGGGEKLFF. The V and J genes are TRBV10-3 and TRBJ1-4; 10 nucleotides align to TRBD1. Trimming took 3 bases from V and 7 from J; bases not matched to a gene: 11. This CDR3 contains 17 residues. Germline V CDR1 and CDR2: ENHRY, SYGVKD.

CDR3 region: CASSLRERTENFYEQYF. For the CDR3, the DNA is TGTGCCAGCAGCTTGAGGGAACGGACAGAGAACTTCTACGAGCAGTACTTC. V usage is TRBV5-6 and J usage is TRBJ2-7; D is possibly TRBD1 (6 bases). From germline, CDR1 is SGHDT and CDR2 YYEEEE. Trimming took off 1 base at V and 3 bases at J, with 20 bases between the two ends. The CDR3 is 17 amino acids.

This chain joins TRBV23-1 and TRBJ2-5, with D uncertain. TRBV23-1 is known as an ORF, though its function is uncertain. Trimming removed 7 bases at V and 5 bases at J, with 11 bases between. This CDR3 comprises 12 residues. CDR3 sequence: CASTQNSETQYF. The DNA of the CDR3 is TGCGCCAGCACCCAAAACTCCGAGACCCAGTACTTC.

The rearrangement joins TRBV7-9 to TRBJ2-5; D is unclear. This CDR3 region has 10 residues. Germline CDR1 is SEHNR and CDR2 is FQNEAQ (reference sequence). V gave up 5 bases and J gave up 4 bases, with 2 bases separating them. DNA of the CDR3: TGTGCCAGCAGCCGAGAGACCCAGTACTTC. Its protein is CASSRETQYF.

The chain employs TRBV18 and TRBJ2-5, with D maybe TRBD2 (6 bases). V was pared by 3 bases and J by 2 bases, with 13 bases between. This CDR3 has 15 residues. Germline loops: CDR1 KGHSH, CDR2 LQKENI. This CDR3 is CASSPSDGGQETQYF. The CDR3 bases are TGTGCCAGCTCACCCTCGGACGGGGGACAAGAGACCCAGTACTTC.

The chain joins TRBV6-5 to TRBJ1-1; 9 nucleotides line up with TRBD1. The CDR3 is 14 amino acids. The germline V gene encodes CDR1 MNHEY and CDR2 SVGAGI. Unmatched junction bases numbered 2, after V lost 6 bases and J lost 0 bases. The CDR3 is CASRDRGMNTEAFF. The CDR3 DNA follows: TGTGCCAGCAGAGACAGGGGGATGAACACTGAAGCTTTCTTT.

J is TRBJ1-1 and V is TRBV27; D unclear. Trimming stripped 4 bases from V and 6 bases from J, with 12 bases between. This CDR3 is 13 amino acids long. Germline assignment: CDR1 MNHEY and CDR2 SMNVEV (reference sequence). The CDR3 loop reads CASSYLFGAEAFF. For the CDR3, the DNA is TGTGCCAGCAGTTATCTGTTTGGAGCTGAAGCTTTCTTT.

This sequence joins TRBV3-1 (or the pseudogene TRBV3-2) and TRBJ1-3; no definite D call. Germline CDR1 LGHDT, CDR2 YNNKEL (reference sequence). This CDR3 comprises 16 residues. Trimming pared 1 base from V and 4 bases from J, leaving 14 bases between. CDR3 residues: CASSQGFAGLGNTIYF. The CDR3 DNA reads as TGTGCCAGCAGCCAAGGGTTTGCAGGTTTGGGAAACACCATATATTTT.

J is TRBJ2-6 and V is TRBV19; 8 bases are shared with TRBD1. In germline, CDR1 is LNHDA, CDR2 SQIVND (reference sequence). With V trimmed by 5 bases and J by 0 bases, 6 bases remained unmatched. This CDR3 spans 17 amino acids. The CDR3 loop is CASSGDRPSSGANVLTF. For the CDR3, the DNA is TGTGCCAGTAGTGGGGACAGGCCGAGCTCTGGGGCCAACGTCCTGACTTTC.

This chain links TRBV4-3 with TRBJ1-6; weak D call: TRBD1 (5 bases). Germline assignment: CDR1 LGHNA and CDR2 YSLEER. The CDR3 sequence is 15 residues long. Trimming shortened V by 0 bases and J by 7 bases, and 10 bases separated the two germline ends. The CDR3 protein is CASSQDLTVNSPLHF. CDR3 bases: TGCGCCAGCAGCCAAGATTTGACAGTAAATTCACCCCTCCACTTT.

The chain uses TRBV10-3 and TRBJ2-5; no firm D call. Per germline, CDR1 ENHRY and CDR2 SYGVKD. V was clipped by 4 bases and J by 2 bases, with 8 bases between them. This CDR3 comprises 13 residues. The CDR3 sequence: CAISAGSQETQYF. CDR3 nucleotides: TGTGCCATCAGTGCCGGGTCACAAGAGACCCAGTACTTC.

V usage is TRBV9 and J usage is TRBJ2-2; D gene ambiguous. The CDR3 spans 16 residues. Trimming took off 0 bases at V and 4 bases at J, with 13 bases between the two ends. Per the germline V gene, CDR1 is SGDLS and CDR2 is YYNGEE. The chain's CDR3 is CASSVESDFGTGELFF. The DNA for the CDR3 is TGTGCCAGCAGCGTAGAGTCAGACTTCGGCACCGGGGAGCTGTTTTTT. Together with reference TRBV9 and TRBJ2-2, the CDR3 gives the full variable domain: DSGVTQTPKHLITATGQRVTLRCSPRSGDLSVYWYQQSLDQGLQFLIQYYNGEERAKGNILERFSAQQFPDLHSELNLSSLELGDSALYFCASSVESDFGTGELFFGEGSRLTVL.

This chain links TRBV4-2 with TRBJ2-2, with 10 bases matching TRBD2. With V trimmed by 4 bases and J by 6 bases, 14 bases remained unmatched. Germline V lookup: CDR1 LGHNA, CDR2 YNFKEQ. CDR3 length equals 18 residues. This chain's CDR3 is CASSLGLSGGPGPGELFF. CDR3 DNA: TGTGCCAGCAGCCTGGGTCTTAGCGGGGGGCCTGGCCCCGGGGAGCTGTTTTTT.

The rearrangement uses TRBV14 and TRBJ2-5, with 10 bases matching TRBD2. Unmatched junction bases numbered 9, after V lost 4 bases and J lost 7 bases. The CDR3 contains 15 residues. Germline CDR1 and CDR2: SGHDN and FVKESK. In nucleotides, the CDR3 is TGTGCCAGCAGCCTAAGCGGGGGGGCTCTCTGGACCCAGTACTTC. It codes for CASSLSGGALWTQYF. The full variable domain, rest sourced from reference TRBV14 and TRBJ2-5, is EAGVTQFPSHSVIEKGQTVTLRCDPISGHDNLYWYRRVMGKEIKFLLHFVKESKQDESGMPNNRFLAERTGGTYSTLKVQPAELEDSGVYFCASSLSGGALWTQYFGPGTRLLVL.

The chain has TRBV19 and TRBJ1-4; TRBD1 matches 8 bases. Germline CDR1 LNHDA, CDR2 SQIVND (reference sequence). The CDR3 covers 17 residues. Germline trimming cut 0 bases from V and 4 bases from J; bases unmatched to any gene: 7. This chain's CDR3 is CASSIESPTGGNEKLFF. CDR3 coding DNA: TGTGCCAGTAGTATAGAATCCCCAACAGGGGGTAATGAAAAACTGTTTTTT.